This TCR beta chain was observed in a study of T-cell reconstitution after alpha-beta-depleted transplantation in children. CDR3 size: 17 residues. V was clipped by 1 base and J by 0 bases; unmatched bases: 6. Germline values: CDR1 DFQATT, CDR2 SNEGSKA (reference sequence). Study-level results: At one year after transplant, newly produced T cells mostly accounted for T-cell counts and diversity. Alpha-beta T cells about two months after transplant reportedly derived from several hundred expanded graft clones.

The TCRbeta library incorporated unique molecular identifiers. TCRdb fed the PCR reads into MiXCR, producing one record per CDR3 protein. The sample includes just over 200,000 distinct CDR3 sequences, 7% to 9% seen only once; the top ten take less than 40%. This clonotype has ten or more counts. Its antigen is not known. The TCR sequence derives from a male patient between 2 and 15 years old who had a stem cell transplant for acute myeloid leukemia, so the T cells may come from the graft donor. The chain combines TRBV20-1 with TRBJ2-2; 9 bases map to TRBD2. The material sequenced was PBMCs, mostly from graft donor cells, taken 360 days after TCRalphabeta/CD19-depleted stem cell transplant. The CDR3 sequence is CSARGGSGRPNTGELFF. CDR3 sequence (DNA): TGCAGTGCTAGAGGAGGAAGCGGGAGGCCGAACACCGGGGAGCTGTTTTTT.